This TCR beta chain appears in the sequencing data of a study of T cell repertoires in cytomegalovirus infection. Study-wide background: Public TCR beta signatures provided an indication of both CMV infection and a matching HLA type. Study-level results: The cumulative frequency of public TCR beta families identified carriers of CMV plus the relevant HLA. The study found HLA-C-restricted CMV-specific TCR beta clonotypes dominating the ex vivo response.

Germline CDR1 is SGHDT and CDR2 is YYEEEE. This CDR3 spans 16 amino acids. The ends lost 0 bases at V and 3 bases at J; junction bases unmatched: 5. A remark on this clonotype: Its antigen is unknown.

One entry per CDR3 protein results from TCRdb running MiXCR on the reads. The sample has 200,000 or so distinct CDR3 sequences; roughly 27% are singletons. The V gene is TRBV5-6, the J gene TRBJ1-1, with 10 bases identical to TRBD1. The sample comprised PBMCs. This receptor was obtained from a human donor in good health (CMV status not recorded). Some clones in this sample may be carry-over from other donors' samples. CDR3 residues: CASSLDLTGGDTEAFF. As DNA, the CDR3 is TGTGCCAGCAGCTTGGACTTGACAGGGGGCGACACTGAAGCTTTCTTT.